The 6 T cell receptor beta chains reported below all come from one sample, sequenced in a study of sequential checkpoint blockade in melanoma. Treatment noted: randomized to nivolumab then ipilimumab (arm A) or the reverse (arm B). Assay used: immunoSEQ multiplex PCR; TCRdb lists only in-frame clones, some missing. Of 35,000 to 45,000 clones in the sample, 70% to 90% were seen once. The sample was CD8+ T cells sorted from blood (inferred from file names), taken from a patient given nivolumab and ipilimumab in sequence. These receptors were collected from a human donor with melanoma.

V and J are TRBV30 and TRBJ1-6; D might be TRBD1 (6 bases). This CDR3 has 14 residues. The V end was cut by 0 bases, the J end by 9 bases, with 12 bases between. Looked up from germline, CDR1 is GTSNPN and CDR2 is SVGIG (reference sequence). The CDR3 bases are TGTGCCTGGAGTGTCGGGACACCCTTTTCACCCCTCCACTTT. It translates to CAWSVGTPFSPLHF.

This rearrangement joins TRBV11-2 to TRBJ2-3; the D gene is possibly TRBD2 (5 bases). The CDR3 runs 16 residues. Trimming cost V 4 bases and J 6 bases, with 20 bases left between them. The germline gives CDR1 SGHAT, CDR2 FQNNGV. The CDR3 here is CASSSPLALSEDTQYF. As DNA, the CDR3 is TGTGCCAGCAGCTCGCCTTTAGCGCTAAGTGAGGATACGCAGTATTTT.

This clone was seen a few times. The rearrangement joins TRBV9 to TRBJ2-1; TRBD2 aligns across 7 bases. Germline CDR1 and CDR2: SGDLS and YYNGEE. This CDR3 contains 15 residues. J lost 2 bases, V lost 4 bases, and 6 bases had no gene match. The CDR3 is CASSPLADPYNEQFF. The CDR3 nucleotides read TGTGCCAGCAGCCCGCTAGCGGACCCCTACAATGAGCAGTTCTTC. Combining the CDR3 with reference TRBV9 and TRBJ2-1 gives the whole variable domain DSGVTQTPKHLITATGQRVTLRCSPRSGDLSVYWYQQSLDQGLQFLIQYYNGEERAKGNILERFSAQQFPDLHSELNLSSLELGDSALYFCASSPLADPYNEQFFGPGTRLTVL.

The chain carries TRBV27 and TRBJ2-7; tentatively, D is TRBD2 (6 bases). The germline gives CDR1 MNHEY, CDR2 SMNVEV (reference sequence). Trimming stripped 5 bases from V and 3 bases from J, with 14 bases between. The CDR3 runs 14 residues. CDR3 nucleotide sequence: TGTGCCAGCAGTACGGGACTGCAAATCTACGAGCAGTACTTC. This codes for CASSTGLQIYEQYF.

J is TRBJ2-7 and V is TRBV9, with TRBD1 matching 9 bases. Germline CDR1 is SGDLS and CDR2 is YYNGEE. The ends lost 3 bases at V and 5 bases at J; junction bases unmatched: 3. The CDR3 loop spans 13 amino acids. The DNA of the CDR3 is TGTGCCAGCAGCGGGGACAGGGCCGACGAGCAGTACTTC. Translating gives CASSGDRADEQYF.

This clone was seen a few times. V and J are TRBV19 and TRBJ1-5; possibly TRBD1 for D (6 bases). Germline V gene lookup returns CDR1 LNHDA and CDR2 SQIVND (reference sequence). V was clipped by 8 bases and J by 0 bases, with 14 bases between them. The CDR3 sequence is 15 residues long. The CDR3 reads CASLTGTLSNQPQHF. In nucleotides, the CDR3 is TGTGCCAGTCTAACCGGGACACTTAGCAATCAGCCCCAGCATTTT.